This T cell receptor (beta chain) was profiled in a study of metastatic and nonmetastatic thyroid tumors. Study-wide context: Repertoires of blood and of tissue (tumor or nodule) from malignant and benign thyroid patients were compared. Study conclusions and caveats: Reported TCR beta diversity, measured in blood and tumor, was significantly higher for malignant thyroid tumors than for benign nodules.

As processed by the authors: Clinicopathological groups supplied CDR3 differences that were used to build a distant-metastasis classifier for papillary thyroid cancer. TCRdb re-called clones from the PCR reads using MiXCR. For this entry, the V and J calls and clone size follow TCRdb and not the study's own pipeline. The sample shows about 6,500 clones, roughly 29% of them seen only once. Before thyroid surgery, none of the patients had received any treatment. This clone is medium-sized by share. The antigen is undetermined. Germline CDR1 reads GTSNPN; CDR2 reads SVGIG (reference sequence). The CDR3 runs to 13 residues. V was cut by 0 bases and J by 13 bases, with 16 bases left in between.

This clonotype originated in a female donor with papillary thyroid cancer or a benign thyroid nodule (not recorded which). Some clones in this sample may be carry-over from other donors' samples. The sample was adjacent normal tissue. The chain joins TRBV30 to TRBJ2-1; tentatively, D is TRBD1 (6 bases). Here the CDR3 reads CAWSVTDVRGQFF. As DNA, the CDR3 is TGTGCCTGGAGTGTGACTGATGTCAGGGGACAGTTCTTC.